This T cell receptor (beta chain) was observed in a study of shared clonotypes between healthy human individuals. The wider study: Three plates each covered CD4 naive and memory; CD8 naive two, CD8 memory one. The study, taken as a whole, reports: The study found roughly 5% of naive CD4 clonotypes shared across a handful of donors.

Replicate PCRs for sorted subsets used 200 ng DNA; this equaled about 30,000 T cell genomes. Some clones are missing from TCRdb's copy, which holds only in-frame ones; the method was immunoSEQ multiplex PCR. The sample holds around 1.9 million clones, approximately 94% seen once. Regarding this clone: Its cognate antigen is unknown.

The naive CD8 population came from CD45RO-negative cells selected for CCR7, without terminally differentiated effector memory CD45RA+ cells. Only Caucasian adults living in Nashville, Tennessee served as donors. The germline V gene encodes CDR1 LGHNA and CDR2 YSLEER. The CDR3 contains 19 residues. V was clipped by 0 bases and J by 4 bases; unmatched bases: 12. This sequence originates from a young man in good health. Some clones in this sample may be carry-over from other donors' samples. V is TRBV4-3 and J is TRBJ2-3, with 11 bases matching TRBD2. The material sequenced was naive CD8+ T cells from PBMCs. Here the CDR3 DNA reads TGCGCCAGCAGCCAAGATGGGGTTGCGGTAGCGGGAGGGCCAGATACGCAGTATTTT. This codes for CASSQDGVAVAGGPDTQYF.